This TCR beta chain was obtained from a study of blood T cell repertoires in COVID-19. Study as a whole: The United States, Italy and Spain provided the acute and convalescent COVID-19 samples. From T cells, B-cell-depleted T cells, or PBMCs came the material, which was cDNA or gDNA.

This clone was seen a handful of times. Other DNA sequences in this sample translate to the same CDR3. Germline CDR1 SGHRS, CDR2 YFSETQ. The CDR3 is 15 residues long. Trimming cost V 4 bases and J 2 bases; bases outside gene matches: 7. Authors' analysis steps: Nucleated cell number was recorded as an estimate derived from reference gene primer amplification. The data were produced by immunoSEQ multiplex PCR, yet TCRdb's version contains in-frame clones alone and is incomplete. For V, J and clone size, that table is used; D and trimming come from the DNA. Of a few hundred thousand clones listed, 65% to 85% are singletons.

This clonotype was obtained from a woman aged 50 to 65 with acute or convalescent COVID-19. What was sequenced was peripheral blood. This chain links TRBV5-1 with TRBJ1-2; 8 nucleotides match TRBD1. The CDR3 DNA is TGCGCCAGCAGCCCCGGACAGGGCAGAAACTATGGCTACACCTTC. Translation gives CASSPGQGRNYGYTF.